The clone carrying this TCR beta chain was observed at least ten times. Its antigen is not known. V was pared by 2 bases and J by 4 bases, with 17 bases between. Looked up from germline, CDR1 is MNHNY and CDR2 is SVGAGI (reference sequence). The CDR3 covers 17 residues. Authors of the study amplified TCR beta CDR3 regions from RNA transcripts. The HTBI primer set served for first-round RT-PCR of the TCR CDR3. TCRdb called the multiplex PCR reads again in MiXCR, with one record for every CDR3 protein. The table records about 400,000 distinct CDR3 sequences, about an eighth of them present only once. Under 3 months was the duration of disease in ophthalmopathy patients, who also had a Clinical Activity Score of at least 3 and a NOSPECS grade of at least 4. Patients showing uncontrolled infection, other autoimmune disease, pregnancy or lactation were ineligible. These data are taken from a study of T cells in Graves' hyperthyroidism and ophthalmopathy. Study-wide results and caveats: In the blood, most expanded thyroid clonotypes above 0.001 appeared as well. Onset of ophthalmopathy came a median approximately 6.5 months after the model predicted it.

This sequence was found in a man over 45 with Graves' ophthalmopathy. The chain carries TRBV6-6 and TRBJ2-2; D may be TRBD2 (6 bases). The source material was blood. CDR3 sequence: CASSYRGKKVFTGELFF. The DNA for the CDR3 is TGTGCCAGCAGTTACCGGGGGAAAAAGGTTTTCACCGGGGAGCTGTTTTTT.